This T cell receptor beta chain was identified during a study of cytomegalovirus exposure and HLA in healthy donors. Use of 60 Vbeta and 13 Jbeta primers characterized the PCR. Assay used: immunoSEQ multiplex PCR; TCRdb lists only in-frame clones, some missing. This table has 64,000 or so clones, 85% appearing once. The germline V gene encodes CDR1 LGHNA and CDR2 YNFKEQ. J gave up 7 bases and V 0 bases, and 6 bases lay outside the gene matches. The CDR3 covers 16 residues. Sample: PBMCs. V usage is TRBV4-2 and J usage is TRBJ1-5, with TRBD1 matching over 10 bases. The TCR sequence derives from a female donor in good health and CMV-seronegative. For the CDR3, the DNA is TGTGCCAGCAGCCAAGAGGGGACAGGGGCCTCCCAGCCCCAGCATTTT. Amino acids: CASSQEGTGASQPQHF.